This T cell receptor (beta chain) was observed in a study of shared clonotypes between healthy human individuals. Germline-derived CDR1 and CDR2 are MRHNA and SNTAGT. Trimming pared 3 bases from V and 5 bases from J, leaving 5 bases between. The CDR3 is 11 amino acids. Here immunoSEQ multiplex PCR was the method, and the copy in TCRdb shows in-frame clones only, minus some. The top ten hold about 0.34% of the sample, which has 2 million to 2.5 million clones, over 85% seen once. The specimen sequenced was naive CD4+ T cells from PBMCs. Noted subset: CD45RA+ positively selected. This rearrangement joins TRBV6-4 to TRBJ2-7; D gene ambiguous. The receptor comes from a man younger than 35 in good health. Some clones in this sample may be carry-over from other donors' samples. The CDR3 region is CASSDRDEQYF. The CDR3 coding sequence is TGTGCCAGCAGTGATAGGGACGAGCAGTACTTC.